This T cell receptor (beta chain) was identified during a study of Graves' ophthalmopathy and Graves' hyperthyroidism. This clonotype was detected a few times. Antigen unknown. Certain patients were not enrolled. These were patients with other autoimmune diseases, uncontrolled infections, pregnancy or lactation. General study results and limits: Appearing in blood as well were most expanded thyroid clonotypes above 0.001 frequency.

Beta-chain TCR CDR3 regions were amplified from RNA transcripts. A first-round RT-PCR used HTBI primers, followed by a second-round multiplex PCR. TCRdb called the multiplex PCR reads again in MiXCR, with one record for every CDR3 protein. The sample includes more than 550,000 distinct CDR3 sequences, about two fifths of them seen just once. The CDR3 length is 14 residues. CDR1 and CDR2 (germline): SGHDT, YYEEEE. V gave up 0 bases and J gave up 0 bases, with 7 bases separating them. The sample taken for sequencing was peripheral blood. The TCR originated in an adult man with Graves' ophthalmopathy. This chain links TRBV5-6 with TRBJ2-7; D is ambiguous. The DNA for the CDR3 is TGTGCCAGCAGCTTGGCGAGTAGCTCCTACGAGCAGTACTTC. It yields the protein CASSLASSSYEQYF.